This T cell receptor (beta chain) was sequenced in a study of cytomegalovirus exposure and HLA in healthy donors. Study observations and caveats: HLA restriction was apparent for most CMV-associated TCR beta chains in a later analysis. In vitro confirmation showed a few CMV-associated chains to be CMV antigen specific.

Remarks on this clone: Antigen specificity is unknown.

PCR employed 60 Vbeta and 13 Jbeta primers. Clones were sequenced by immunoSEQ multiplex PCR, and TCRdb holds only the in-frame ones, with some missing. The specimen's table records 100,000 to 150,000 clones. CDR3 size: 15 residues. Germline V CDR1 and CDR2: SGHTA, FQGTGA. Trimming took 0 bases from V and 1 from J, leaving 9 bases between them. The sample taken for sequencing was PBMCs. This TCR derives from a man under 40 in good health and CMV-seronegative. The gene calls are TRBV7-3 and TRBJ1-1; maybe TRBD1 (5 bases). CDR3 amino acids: CASSLTGAANTEAFF. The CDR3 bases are TGTGCCAGCAGCTTAACAGGGGCGGCGAACACTGAAGCTTTCTTT.